The next 29 T cell receptor beta chains were all read from a single sample in a study of primary melanoma T cells and metastatic recurrence. Repertoires were generated with immunoSEQ multiplex PCR, while TCRdb's copy carries only in-frame clones and drops some. The sample records roughly 99 clones, more than 60% being singletons. Sequenced input: melanoma tumor tissue. The receptors originated from a human donor with melanoma.

The J gene is TRBJ1-3, the V gene TRBV9; D gene ambiguous. The V and J ends lost 0 bases and 0 bases respectively, with 4 bases between them. Germline V CDR1 and CDR2: SGDLS, YYNGEE. This CDR3 has 14 residues. CDR3 coding DNA: TGTGCCAGCAGCGTAGGATACTCTGGAAACACCATATATTTT. Amino acid sequence: CASSVGYSGNTIYF.

The rearrangement links TRBV9 to TRBJ2-7; unclear D gene. Germline V CDR1 and CDR2: SGDLS, YYNGEE. Trimming left V 4 bases short and J 4 bases short, with 21 bases between. This CDR3 region has 16 residues. The CDR3 region has the DNA TGTGCCAGCAGCCCCCAGTGGGGTTTCGATAAGTACGAGCAGTACTTC. Amino acids: CASSPQWGFDKYEQYF. Filled out from reference TRBV9 and TRBJ2-7, the complete variable domain reads DSGVTQTPKHLITATGQRVTLRCSPRSGDLSVYWYQQSLDQGLQFLIQYYNGEERAKGNILERFSAQQFPDLHSELNLSSLELGDSALYFCASSPQWGFDKYEQYFGPGTRLTVT.

This clone was counted only a few times. The V call is TRBV19, the J call TRBJ2-7; D remains ambiguous. Germline CDR1 and CDR2: LNHDA and SQIVND (reference sequence). The V and J ends lost 4 bases and 0 bases respectively, with 7 bases between them. The CDR3 sequence is 13 residues long. In DNA form, the CDR3 reads TGTGCCAGTAGTAGGACCGTCTCCTACGAGCAGTACTTC. Its translation: CASSRTVSYEQYF.

The genes are TRBV12-5 and TRBJ1-1, with D tentatively TRBD1 (5 bases). The V end lost 3 bases, the J end lost 1 base, and 12 bases lay between the germline ends. This CDR3 has 15 amino acids. Germline V gene lookup returns CDR1 LGHNT and CDR2 FRNRAP. CDR3 in amino acids: CASGFSIQENTEAFF. CDR3 DNA sequence: TGTGCTAGTGGTTTTTCGATACAGGAGAACACTGAAGCTTTCTTT.

The chain carries TRBV4-1 and TRBJ1-6, with 11 bases lining up with TRBD1. The CDR3 runs 15 residues. J gave up 9 bases and V 2 bases, and 3 bases lay outside the gene matches. Germline V gene data show CDR1 as MGHRA and CDR2 as YSYEKL. Written as DNA, the CDR3 is TGCGCCAGCAGCCAACTTGGGACAGGGGGTTCACCCCTCCACTTT. Protein sequence: CASSQLGTGGSPLHF.

The chain employs TRBV29-1 and TRBJ2-3, with D hard to call. CDR1 is SQVTM, CDR2 ANQGSEA, per germline. Between the trimmed V and J ends, which lost 4 bases and 4 bases, there was a span of 18 bases. The CDR3 consists of 15 residues. The CDR3 coding sequence is TGCAGCGTTGTCGCTACTCTAGGTTTCGCAGATACGCAGTATTTT. Amino acids: CSVVATLGFADTQYF.

The rearrangement uses TRBV19 and TRBJ2-1, with 7 bases identical to TRBD2. This CDR3 contains 15 residues. Germline V gene lookup returns CDR1 LNHDA and CDR2 SQIVND (reference sequence). The V segment lost 5 bases and the J segment 4 bases; nucleotides outside the gene matches: 8. The CDR3 loop is CASSPEGRGYNEQFF. In DNA form, the CDR3 reads TGTGCCAGTAGTCCCGAAGGGCGGGGGTACAATGAGCAGTTCTTC.

The rearrangement joins TRBV12-5 to TRBJ2-7; D is uncertain. Germline CDR1 reads LGHNT; CDR2 reads FRNRAP. This CDR3 is 15 amino acids long. CDR3 in amino acids: CASTSSSATSYEQYF. As DNA, the CDR3 is TGTGCCAGCACCTCCAGCTCGGCCACATCCTACGAGCAGTACTTC.

This clone occurred once. The rearrangement links TRBV18 to TRBJ2-7; D perhaps matches TRBD2 (7 bases). Germline V CDR1 and CDR2: KGHSH, LQKENI. The V end was cut by 0 bases, the J end by 2 bases, with 14 bases between. This CDR3 comprises 16 residues. The chain's CDR3 is CASSPPFGEGAYEQYF. The CDR3 DNA reads TGTGCCAGCTCACCACCGTTCGGGGAGGGGGCCTACGAGCAGTACTTC.

The chain has TRBV4-1 and TRBJ2-1; D may correspond to TRBD1 or TRBD2 (5 bases each). From germline, CDR1 is MGHRA and CDR2 YSYEKL. V shed 2 bases and J shed 16 bases, with 21 bases lying between them. The CDR3 loop spans 14 amino acids. This chain's CDR3 is CASSQSPTEPGTFF. The CDR3 region has the DNA TGCGCCAGCAGCCAATCGCCAACGGAACCGGGGACCTTCTTC.

The V gene is TRBV25-1, the J gene TRBJ2-3, with 7 nucleotides matching TRBD2. J lost 3 bases, V lost 1 base, and 7 bases had no gene match. Germline lookup yields CDR1 MGHDK and CDR2 SYGVNS. The CDR3 runs to 16 residues. The CDR3: CASSEFGGRSTDTQYF. The DNA of the CDR3 is TGTGCCAGCAGTGAATTTGGCGGGAGAAGTACAGATACGCAGTATTTT.

This chain links TRBV15 with TRBJ2-2, with 9 positions matching TRBD2. This CDR3 is built from 14 residues. Germline V gene lookup returns CDR1 LNHNV and CDR2 YYDKDF (reference sequence). Germline trimming cut 4 bases from V and 9 bases from J; bases unmatched to any gene: 6. CDR3 in DNA: TGTGCCACCAGCACTAGCGGGGTTGTGAGGGAGCTGTTTTTT. Translating gives CATSTSGVVRELFF.

The rearrangement joins TRBV28 to TRBJ2-5; perhaps TRBD2 as D (6 bases). V gave up 10 bases and J gave up 4 bases, with 13 bases separating them. The CDR3 runs 12 residues. Germline values: CDR1 MDHEN, CDR2 SYDVKM. The CDR3 sequence: CATSSGSETQYF. In nucleotides, the CDR3 is TGTGCCACCTCCAGCGGGTCAGAGACCCAGTACTTC. The variable domain in full, completed from reference TRBV28 and TRBJ2-5, reads DVKVTQSSRYLVKRTGEKVFLECVQDMDHENMFWYRQDPGLGLRLIYFSYDVKMKEKGDIPEGYSVSREKKERFSLILESASTNQTSMYLCATSSGSETQYFGPGTRLLVL.

This chain connects TRBV6-8 to TRBJ2-2; TRBD2 matches at 7 bases. V lost 6 bases and J lost 7; bases outside the gene matches: 8. Germline-derived CDR1 and CDR2 are MNHGY and SAAAGT. There are 14 residues in the CDR3. The DNA of the CDR3 is TGTGCCAGCAGGACCCGGGAGGAGGGCGGGGAGCTGTTTTTT. Translation: CASRTREEGGELFF.

This clone showed up just a few times. V usage is TRBV4-1 and J usage is TRBJ1-1; D is uncertain. CDR1 and CDR2 from the germline V gene are MGHRA and YSYEKL. The CDR3 is 15 residues long. Trimming took 2 bases from V and 2 from J, leaving 12 bases between them. CDR3 sequence reads: CASSQRMTGNTEAFF. The CDR3 region has the DNA TGCGCCAGCAGCCAAAGGATGACGGGTAACACTGAAGCTTTCTTT.

The rearrangement joins TRBV11-3 to TRBJ2-5, with D uncertain. Trimming removed 4 bases at V and 5 bases at J, with 14 bases between. The V gene's germline CDR1 is SGHNT and CDR2 YENEEA. The CDR3 runs to 14 residues. CDR3: CASSSSRTGETQYF. CDR3 coding DNA: TGTGCCAGCAGCTCCTCACGGACGGGCGAGACCCAGTACTTC.

This clone was seen only a few times. The chain is built from TRBV6-8 and TRBJ2-5; D is unresolved. The CDR3 is 12 residues long. CDR1 is MNHGY, CDR2 SAAAGT, per germline. V was clipped by 7 bases and J by 6 bases, with 12 bases between them. The CDR3 sequence: CASTPGFQTQYF. The CDR3 DNA follows: TGTGCCAGCACGCCCGGCTTTCAGACCCAGTACTTC.

This sequence joins TRBV28 and TRBJ2-5; 7 nucleotides align to TRBD2. V dropped 2 bases and J dropped 4; count of bases not matched to a gene: 7. Germline CDR1 and CDR2: MDHEN and SYDVKM. CDR3 length equals 15 residues. This CDR3 reads CASSLNGWGGETQYF. CDR3 nucleotide sequence: TGTGCCAGCAGTTTAAATGGTTGGGGGGGAGAGACCCAGTACTTC.

Regarding this clone: At one end, the junction sequence differs from germline, possibly due to a read error. The CDR3 reads CASSEHDRYPHF. The CDR3 nucleotides read TGTGCCAGCAGTGAGCACGACAGGTACCCCCATTTT. The chain employs TRBV10-3 and TRBJ1-5; D is perhaps TRBD1 (6 bases). Looked up from germline, CDR1 is ENHRY and CDR2 is SYGVKD. CDR3 length: 12 residues.

The chain carries TRBV6-8 and TRBJ2-7; 7 bases match TRBD2. The V gene's germline CDR1 is MNHGY and CDR2 SAAAGT. The CDR3 covers 16 residues. The trim removed 0 bases at V and 2 bases at J, leaving 7 bases unmatched. CDR3 bases: TGTGCCAGCAGTTACTCGCGTCTAGCGGCTCCCTACGAGCAGTACTTC. Residues: CASSYSRLAAPYEQYF.

The chain employs TRBV14 and TRBJ2-7, with D possibly matching TRBD1 (6 bases). The germline V gene has CDR1 SGHDN and CDR2 FVKESK. This CDR3 is built from 19 residues. The V gene lost 0 bases and the J gene lost 4 bases, with 25 bases spanning the gap. CDR3 amino acids: CASSQDPRSRDTKSYEQYF. The CDR3 nucleotides are TGTGCCAGCAGCCAAGATCCAAGGTCCCGGGACACCAAATCTTACGAGCAGTACTTC.

CDR3 residues: CASSLTGQGDGYTF. CDR3 DNA sequence: TGTGCCAGTAGTCTCACGGGACAGGGGGACGGCTACACCTTC. V gene TRBV19 combines with J gene TRBJ1-2, with 11 bases lining up with TRBD1. V lost 5 bases to trimming and J lost 8 bases; unmatched junction nucleotides: 7. CDR3 length: 14 amino acids. The germline CDR1 and CDR2 sequences are LNHDA and SQIVND (reference sequence).

The chain couples TRBV9 to TRBJ2-3; TRBD2 agrees at 7 bases. CDR1 is SGDLS and CDR2 is YYNGEE in the germline V gene. The ends lost 0 bases at V and 1 base at J; junction bases unmatched: 5. This CDR3 spans 16 amino acids. CDR3: CASSVGGGPGTDTQYF. The CDR3 DNA reads TGTGCCAGCAGCGTAGGGGGAGGGCCTGGCACAGATACGCAGTATTTT. Full variable domain (rest looked up from reference TRBV9 and TRBJ2-3): DSGVTQTPKHLITATGQRVTLRCSPRSGDLSVYWYQQSLDQGLQFLIQYYNGEERAKGNILERFSAQQFPDLHSELNLSSLELGDSALYFCASSVGGGPGTDTQYFGPGTRLTVL.

This rearrangement joins TRBV19 to TRBJ1-1; a possible D gene is TRBD1 (5 bases). V lost 6 bases and J lost 0, with 14 bases in between. Germline assignment: CDR1 LNHDA and CDR2 SQIVND (reference sequence). The CDR3 runs to 15 residues. CDR3 sequence reads: CASSLSGGVNTEAFF. CDR3 coding DNA: TGTGCCAGTAGCCTATCCGGGGGTGTGAACACTGAAGCTTTCTTT. The whole variable domain, filled in from reference TRBV19 and TRBJ1-1, reads DGGITQSPKYLFRKEGQNVTLSCEQNLNHDAMYWYRQDPGQGLRLIYYSQIVNDFQKGDIAEGYSVSREKKESFPLTVTSAQKNPTAFYLCASSLSGGVNTEAFFGQGTRLTVV.

The chain uses TRBV25-1 and TRBJ2-7, with 8 bases identical to TRBD2. CDR1 and CDR2 from the germline V gene are MGHDK and SYGVNS. Unmatched junction bases numbered 11, after V lost 4 bases and J lost 0 bases. The CDR3 sequence is 17 residues long. The CDR3 spells CASSVGVAGGPSYEQYF. The CDR3 DNA is TGTGCCAGCAGTGTTGGAGTGGCGGGGGGTCCCTCCTACGAGCAGTACTTC.

V usage is TRBV18 and J usage is TRBJ2-7; D might be TRBD1 (5 bases). Trimming left V 3 bases short and J 0 bases short, with 9 bases between. The CDR3 covers 14 residues. The germline V gene has CDR1 KGHSH and CDR2 LQKENI. CDR3 bases: TGTGCCAGCTCACCTGAGGACACCTCCTACGAGCAGTACTTC. As protein: CASSPEDTSYEQYF.

The rearrangement joins TRBV11-1 to TRBJ2-3; 7 nucleotides agree with TRBD2. Looked up from germline, CDR1 is SGHAT and CDR2 is FQDESV (reference sequence). The CDR3 has 16 residues. The J segment lost 3 bases and the V segment lost 3 bases, leaving 9 bases of the junction unmatched. CDR3 sequence: CASSFVAGVGTDTQYF. The DNA for the CDR3 is TGTGCCAGCAGCTTCGTCGCGGGGGTAGGGACAGATACGCAGTATTTT.

J is TRBJ2-7 and V is TRBV11-3; 8 positions match TRBD2. V dropped 4 bases and J dropped 6; count of bases not matched to a gene: 8. CDR1 and CDR2 (germline): SGHNT, YENEEA. The CDR3 runs 14 residues. CDR3 in amino acids: CASSWTGTRGEQYF. DNA for the CDR3: TGTGCCAGCAGCTGGACCGGGACTAGGGGCGAGCAGTACTTC.

This sequence joins TRBV19 and TRBJ1-1; TRBD1 is a possible D gene (6 bases). CDR1 is LNHDA, CDR2 SQIVND, per germline (reference sequence). There are 14 residues in the CDR3. Trimming cost V 3 bases and J 6 bases, with 14 bases left between them. CDR3 nucleotides: TGTGCCAGTAGTATCCCCCAGGGGAGGGCTGAAGCTTTCTTT. Residues: CASSIPQGRAEAFF.